This passage covers 10 T cell receptor beta chains from one sample sequenced in a study of beta chain features in type 1 diabetes (dated by TCRdb to the late 2010s). Library method: the immunoSEQ multiplex PCR assay. The High Capacity cDNA Reverse Transcription Kit was used to reverse transcribe all of the isolated RNA, meaning that expressed TCRB transcripts were what got sequenced. The clones in this table, taken by TCRdb from immuneACCESS, are in-frame only. Not every clone is retained; where verified, under half of the shortfall comes from an unresolved V gene, and the cause of the rest is unknown. For this sample the table gives some 410,000 clones, of which approximately 15% were detected only once. The ten largest account for approximately 0.038% of the sample. Input material: naive CD4+ T cells from blood. According to the study, the label for this sample's cell subset or site signals: true naive CD4+ T cells. The source is a man aged 25-45 years in good health.

The CDR3 bases are TGCGCCAGCAGCCAAGATTTGACGGGACAAGAGACCCAGTACTTC. Its translation is CASSQDLTGQETQYF. The chain has TRBV4-3 and TRBJ2-5; a weak D match, TRBD2 (5 bases). This CDR3 is built from 15 residues. V lost 0 bases to trimming and J lost 2 bases, with 10 bases between them. The germline V gene has CDR1 LGHNA and CDR2 YSLEER.

This chain uses TRBV7-9 with TRBJ2-5; tentative D call: TRBD1 (5 bases). The V end was cut by 3 bases, the J end by 1 base, with 9 bases between. The length of the CDR3 is 14 residues. The V gene's germline CDR1 is SEHNR and CDR2 FQNEAQ (reference sequence). CDR3 nucleotide sequence: TGTGCCAGCAGCTTCAGGGTCCTCCAAGAGACCCAGTACTTC. This translates into CASSFRVLQETQYF.

This clone was counted only a few times. The J gene is TRBJ2-1, the V gene TRBV27, with TRBD1 identical over 8 bases. This CDR3 is built from 14 residues. The germline gives CDR1 MNHEY, CDR2 SMNVEV (reference sequence). V dropped 1 base and J dropped 8; count of bases not matched to a gene: 4. CDR3 loop: CASSLLGQGHEQFF. In DNA, the CDR3 is TGTGCCAGCAGTTTATTAGGACAGGGTCATGAGCAGTTCTTC.

The genes are TRBV7-2 and TRBJ2-3; 10 bases line up with TRBD2. Germline V gene lookup returns CDR1 SGHTA and CDR2 FQGNSA. V gave up 4 bases and J gave up 8 bases; unmatched junction bases: 9. The CDR3 has 15 amino acids. CDR3 nucleotide sequence: TGTGCCAGCAGCTCCAGACTAGCGGGCAGTTCTACGCAGTATTTT. Its translation is CASSSRLAGSSTQYF.

The chain has TRBV10-3 and TRBJ2-7, with 8 bases that match TRBD1. The CDR3 covers 15 residues. CDR1 and CDR2 from the germline V gene are ENHRY and SYGVKD. The ends lost 3 bases at V and 7 bases at J; junction bases unmatched: 11. The CDR3 here is CAISDSAGGPREQYV. The CDR3 DNA is TGTGCCATCAGTGATTCGGCAGGGGGCCCTAGGGAGCAGTACGTC.

The genes are TRBV13 and TRBJ2-5, with 9 bases that match TRBD1. Germline V lookup: CDR1 PRHDT, CDR2 FYEKMQ (reference sequence). The length of the CDR3 is 15 residues. V trimming: 5 bases; J trimming: 4 bases; junction bases outside the gene matches: 8. The CDR3 loop is CASSPYRGRGETQYF. In DNA, the CDR3 is TGTGCCAGCAGCCCCTACAGGGGGCGCGGAGAGACCCAGTACTTC.

The table lists this clone with a few counts. This chain uses TRBV19 with TRBJ2-7; weak D call: TRBD2 (5 bases). Per germline, CDR1 LNHDA and CDR2 SQIVND (reference sequence). The length of the CDR3 is 15 residues. Trimming cost V 5 bases and J 0 bases, with 14 bases left between them. The CDR3 bases are TGTGCCAGTAGTGCGGGCCACCGGGGCTCCTACGAGCAGTACTTC. It translates to CASSAGHRGSYEQYF. Supplemented by reference TRBV19 and TRBJ2-7, the full variable domain reads DGGITQSPKYLFRKEGQNVTLSCEQNLNHDAMYWYRQDPGQGLRLIYYSQIVNDFQKGDIAEGYSVSREKKESFPLTVTSAQKNPTAFYLCASSAGHRGSYEQYFGPGTRLTVT.

This clone was seen only a few times. This CDR3 reads CASSEASVFNEQFF. The CDR3 DNA sequence: TGTGCCAGCAGTGAGGCCTCAGTCTTCAATGAGCAGTTCTTC. The chain links TRBV2 to TRBJ2-1, with D uncertain. The V and J ends lost 3 bases and 6 bases respectively, with 12 bases between them. Germline V gives CDR1 SNHLY, CDR2 FYNNEI. The CDR3 runs 14 residues. The full variable domain, completed using reference TRBV2 and TRBJ2-1, is EPEVTQTPSHQVTQMGQEVILRCVPISNHLYFYWYRQILGQKVEFLVSFYNNEISEKSEIFDDQFSVERPDGSNFTLKIRSTKLEDSAMYFCASSEASVFNEQFFGPGTRLTVL.

This clone appeared a few times. The gene calls are TRBV9 and TRBJ2-7; maybe TRBD1 (6 bases). V was shortened by 4 bases and J by 3 bases, with 14 bases between the two germline ends. The V gene's germline CDR1 is SGDLS and CDR2 YYNGEE. The CDR3 spans 14 residues. The CDR3 nucleotides read TGTGCCAGCAGCCCTCAGGGGATAGGCTACGAGCAGTACTTC. Its translation is CASSPQGIGYEQYF.

Comment on this clone: A much larger clone differs from this one at a single base, so this may be a read error. V is TRBV5-6 and J is TRBJ2-7; D not certain. Trimming took 3 bases from V and 3 from J, leaving 4 bases between them. The length of the CDR3 is 11 residues. Germline V gene lookup returns CDR1 SGHDT and CDR2 YYEEEE. The CDR3 DNA reads as TGTGCCAGCAGCTCCAACTACGAGCAGTACTTC. Protein: CASSSNYEQYF.